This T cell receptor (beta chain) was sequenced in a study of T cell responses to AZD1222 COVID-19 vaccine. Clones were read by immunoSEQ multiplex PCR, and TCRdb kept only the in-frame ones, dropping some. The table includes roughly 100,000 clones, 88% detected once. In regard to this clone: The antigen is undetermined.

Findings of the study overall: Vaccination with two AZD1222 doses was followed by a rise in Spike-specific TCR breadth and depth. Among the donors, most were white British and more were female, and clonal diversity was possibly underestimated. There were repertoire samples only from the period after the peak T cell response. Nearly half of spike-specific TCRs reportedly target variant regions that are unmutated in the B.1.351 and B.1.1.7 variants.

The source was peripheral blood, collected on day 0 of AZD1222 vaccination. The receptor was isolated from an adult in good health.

CDR3 amino acids: CASSQGPTQDNEQFF. In nucleotides, the CDR3 is TGCGCCAGCAGCCAAGGACCCACGCAGGACAATGAGCAGTTCTTC. This chain joins TRBV4-1 and TRBJ2-1; D is uncertain. Trimming cost V 1 base and J 5 bases, with 12 bases left between them. Germline lookup yields CDR1 MGHRA and CDR2 YSYEKL. The CDR3 loop spans 15 amino acids.